The 16 T cell receptor beta chains below come from one sample, sequenced in a study of control samples from healthy donors and cancer patients. Produced via immunoSEQ multiplex PCR; TCRdb's table is partial and in-frame only. The table records around 99,000 clones, 90% of them present only once. The sequenced material came from blood. The receptors were gathered from a human donor in good health. The donor label of this sample is uncertain.

The chain links TRBV30 to TRBJ2-5, with 8 bases matching TRBD2. CDR1 GTSNPN and CDR2 SVGIG come from the germline V gene (reference sequence). CDR3 size: 14 residues. With V trimmed by 2 bases and J by 5 bases, 7 bases remained unmatched. The CDR3 DNA follows: TGTGCCTGGAGTCCCGGGGGGGTCCGGGAGACCCAGTACTTC. The encoded protein is CAWSPGGVRETQYF.

The chain joins TRBV2 to TRBJ1-5; 9 bases are a match to TRBD1. Germline values: CDR1 SNHLY, CDR2 FYNNEI. The V segment lost 7 bases and the J segment 6 bases; nucleotides outside the gene matches: 7. The CDR3 spans 14 residues. The DNA of the CDR3 is TGTGCCAGCATGGGGACAGGGATAGGTCAGCCCCAGCATTTT. Residues: CASMGTGIGQPQHF.

The gene calls are TRBV6-5 and TRBJ1-1, with unresolved D. With 6 bases removed from V and 4 bases from J, the gap between germline ends came to 18 bases. The CDR3 is 15 residues long. CDR1 MNHEY and CDR2 SVGAGI come from the germline V gene. DNA of the CDR3: TGTGCCAGCAGGGACGGTACGGGGTATGGCACTGAAGCTTTCTTT. This sequence encodes CASRDGTGYGTEAFF.

V usage is TRBV12-3 or TRBV12-4 and J usage is TRBJ1-1; 7 bases align to TRBD1. This CDR3 is 13 amino acids long. The J segment lost 11 bases and the V segment lost 0 bases, leaving 6 bases of the junction unmatched. The CDR3 nucleotides read TGTGCCAGCAGTTTAGCGGAGGGGGCTTGGGCTTTCTTT. Its translation is CASSLAEGAWAFF.

The J gene is TRBJ1-2, the V gene TRBV9; D possibly corresponds to TRBD1 (6 bases). The CDR3 has 13 amino acids. CDR1 is SGDLS and CDR2 is YYNGEE in the germline V gene. Trimming took off 3 bases at V and 6 bases at J, with 12 bases between the two ends. The CDR3 region is CASSDRESNGYTF. Written as DNA, the CDR3 is TGTGCCAGCAGCGACAGGGAAAGCAATGGCTACACCTTC.

V usage is TRBV9 and J usage is TRBJ2-3; D is perhaps TRBD2 (5 bases). There are 14 residues in the CDR3. V dropped 7 bases and J dropped 1 base, with 13 bases sitting between them. Germline assignment: CDR1 SGDLS and CDR2 YYNGEE. The CDR3 sequence is CASSDVGGTDTQYF. The CDR3 bases are TGTGCCAGCTCAGATGTCGGGGGCACAGATACGCAGTATTTT.

This clone was detected a few times. This sequence joins TRBV19 and TRBJ1-2; the match to TRBD1 covers 8 bases. The CDR3 consists of 13 residues. The V segment lost 9 bases and the J segment 2 bases; nucleotides outside the gene matches: 5. CDR1 LNHDA and CDR2 SQIVND come from the germline V gene (reference sequence). CDR3 sequence: CASRTGLNYGYTF. The CDR3 DNA sequence: TGTGCCAGCAGGACAGGGTTGAACTATGGCTACACCTTC.

The chain links TRBV5-1 to TRBJ1-4; TRBD1 aligns across 7 bases. Germline V lookup: CDR1 SGHRS, CDR2 YFSETQ. After removal of 7 bases from V and 4 bases from J, the junction contained 13 bases not matched to a gene. The CDR3 sequence is 16 residues long. The CDR3 sequence: CASSKMRGGLNEKLFF. CDR3 coding DNA: TGCGCCAGCTCAAAAATGAGAGGGGGCCTTAATGAAAAACTGTTTTTT.

This chain uses TRBV30 with TRBJ2-7, with 7 bases that match TRBD1. Germline-derived CDR1 and CDR2 are GTSNPN and SVGIG (reference sequence). The length of the CDR3 is 12 residues. V was pared by 6 bases and J by 4 bases, with 6 bases of the junction left unmatched. CDR3 in amino acids: CACTTQGYEQYF. The CDR3, as DNA: TGTGCCTGTACCACACAGGGGTACGAGCAGTACTTC.

This chain joins TRBV5-4 and TRBJ2-7, with TRBD1 identical over 9 bases. CDR1 is SGHNT, CDR2 YYREEE, per germline (reference sequence). V was pared by 0 bases and J by 4 bases, with 5 bases of the junction left unmatched. The CDR3 is 15 residues long. The CDR3, as DNA: TGTGCCAGCAGCTTGGCCGGGACAGGGAGATACGAGCAGTACTTC. Translated, it gives CASSLAGTGRYEQYF.

This clone was found a few times. V usage is TRBV24-1 and J usage is TRBJ2-1; TRBD1 might be the D (7 bases). This CDR3 spans 16 amino acids. CDR1 is KGHDR and CDR2 is SFDVKD in the germline V gene. Trimming stripped 4 bases from V and 0 bases from J, with 12 bases between. CDR3 bases: TGTGCCACCAGTGACTTCCAGGGGGGCTCCTACAATGAGCAGTTCTTC. Encoded protein: CATSDFQGGSYNEQFF.

The V and J genes are TRBV18 and TRBJ1-1; 9 bases align to TRBD1. The CDR3 extends over 15 amino acids. The V gene's germline CDR1 is KGHSH and CDR2 LQKENI. J lost 11 bases, V lost 2 bases, and 12 bases had no gene match. The DNA of the CDR3 is TGTGCCAGCTCACCAACCTCGGGACAGGGCGTTTTGGCTTTCTTT. This sequence encodes CASSPTSGQGVLAFF.

The J gene is TRBJ1-4, the V gene TRBV15; 7 nucleotides align to TRBD1. The CDR3 spans 16 residues. Trimming took 0 bases from V and 6 from J; bases not matched to a gene: 7. Per the germline V gene, CDR1 is LNHNV and CDR2 is YYDKDF (reference sequence). CDR3 sequence (DNA): TGTGCCACCAGCAGAGATACGGGCAGGGGGTATGAAAAACTGTTTTTT. It yields the protein CATSRDTGRGYEKLFF.

The chain uses TRBV29-1 and TRBJ1-1; no clear D gene. V was shortened by 4 bases and J by 4 bases, with 10 bases between the two germline ends. Looked up from germline, CDR1 is SQVTM and CDR2 is ANQGSEA. This CDR3 is built from 12 residues. The CDR3 bases are TGCAGCGTTGTATATTGGGGCACTGAAGCTTTCTTT. This encodes CSVVYWGTEAFF.

The gene calls are TRBV7-6 and TRBJ2-5, with 8 bases lining up with TRBD2. There are 15 residues in the CDR3. V gave up 1 base and J gave up 3 bases; unmatched junction bases: 4. The germline V gene encodes CDR1 SGHVS and CDR2 FNYEAQ. CDR3: CASSLVPGGKETQYF. CDR3 nucleotide sequence: TGTGCCAGCAGCTTAGTTCCGGGGGGGAAAGAGACCCAGTACTTC.

The chain employs TRBV5-5 and TRBJ1-6, with a possible D match to TRBD1 (5 bases). Germline loops: CDR1 SGHKS, CDR2 YYEKEE (reference sequence). This CDR3 contains 17 residues. Trimming took 0 bases from V and 2 from J, leaving 12 bases between them. In DNA form, the CDR3 reads TGTGCCAGCAGCTTGGGCTGGGGGGAACCCTATAATTCACCCCTCCACTTT. It encodes CASSLGWGEPYNSPLHF.